These 16 T cell receptor beta chains originate from one sample sequenced in a study of radiotherapy plus CTLA-4 blockade in lung cancer. The method was immunoSEQ multiplex PCR; TCRdb's version includes in-frame clones alone and lacks a portion of them. The sample records around 45,000 clones, 60% to 70% being singletons. The sequencing used peripheral blood, collected from a patient treated with radiotherapy plus ipilimumab. These receptors were collected from a human donor with non-small cell lung cancer who had a partial response to radiotherapy plus ipilimumab.

The chain uses TRBV5-1 and TRBJ2-3; 8 bases align to TRBD1. Per the germline V gene, CDR1 is SGHRS and CDR2 is YFSETQ. The trim removed 0 bases at V and 13 bases at J, leaving 4 bases unmatched. The CDR3 is 12 amino acids. The CDR3, as DNA: TGCGCCAGCAGCTTGGGGGACAGGCGCAAGTATTTT. This gives the protein CASSLGDRRKYF.

The rearrangement links TRBV5-4 to TRBJ2-2; a possible D gene is TRBD2 (6 bases). Per germline, CDR1 SGHNT and CDR2 YYREEE (reference sequence). The ends were cut back, 1 base at V and 6 bases at J, with 16 bases in the middle. There are 16 residues in the CDR3. The CDR3 DNA sequence: TGTGCCAGCAGCTTGAAGCCCTCAGGGAGGCCCGGGGAGCTGTTTTTT. Translating it yields CASSLKPSGRPGELFF.

V is TRBV11-2 and J is TRBJ2-7; 7 bases fit TRBD2. From germline, CDR1 is SGHAT and CDR2 FQNNGV. V lost 1 base and J lost 3; bases outside the gene matches: 3. The CDR3 is 14 amino acids. The CDR3 nucleotides read TGTGCCAGCAGCTTAGTGAGGACTAGCTACGAGCAGTACTTC. This codes for CASSLVRTSYEQYF.

V is TRBV2 and J is TRBJ2-2; perhaps TRBD1 as D (5 bases). Germline V gene sequence: CDR1 SNHLY, CDR2 FYNNEI. Trimming took 5 bases from V and 0 from J, leaving 10 bases between them. This CDR3 has 15 amino acids. This chain's CDR3 is CASSWLGANTGELFF. CDR3 nucleotide sequence: TGTGCCAGCAGTTGGTTAGGGGCGAACACCGGGGAGCTGTTTTTT.

This chain joins TRBV30 and TRBJ1-1, with D possibly TRBD1 on 6 matching bases. The CDR3 totals 16 residues. V dropped 1 base and J dropped 0 bases, with 15 bases sitting between them. Germline CDR1 reads GTSNPN; CDR2 reads SVGIG (reference sequence). CDR3 coding DNA: TGTGCCTGGAGTGGGGTACAGGGCATTATGAACACTGAAGCTTTCTTT. This codes for CAWSGVQGIMNTEAFF.

Concerning this clone: This specimen includes other DNA sequences encoding the same CDR3. The chain carries TRBV9 and TRBJ2-3, with TRBD2 matching over 10 bases. The CDR3 runs to 15 residues. The germline V gene encodes CDR1 SGDLS and CDR2 YYNGEE. J gave up 2 bases and V 4 bases, and 4 bases lay outside the gene matches. CDR3 amino acids: CASSLSGGITDTQYF. CDR3 nucleotides: TGTGCCAGCAGCCTTAGCGGGGGGATCACAGATACGCAGTATTTT.

The chain uses TRBV7-2 and TRBJ2-7; D is perhaps TRBD2 (5 bases). The CDR3 consists of 13 residues. Trimming took 1 base from V and 3 from J, leaving 7 bases between them. CDR1 and CDR2 from the germline V gene are SGHTA and FQGNSA. CDR3 amino acids: CASSLGRGYEQYF. The DNA for the CDR3 is TGTGCCAGCAGCTTAGGCCGGGGCTACGAGCAGTACTTC.

The rearrangement links TRBV7-8 to TRBJ2-4, with a weak D call TRBD2 (5 bases). V lost 1 base to trimming and J lost 2 bases, with 15 bases between them. The length of the CDR3 is 17 residues. Looked up from germline, CDR1 is SGHVS and CDR2 is FQNEAQ. This CDR3 is CASSLDDPSGTKNIQYF. CDR3 coding DNA: TGTGCCAGCAGCTTAGACGACCCGAGCGGAACCAAAAACATTCAGTACTTC.

This clone was detected only once. The genes are TRBV6-5 and TRBJ1-1, with D possibly matching TRBD1 (5 bases). The CDR3 length is 12 residues. In germline, CDR1 is MNHEY, CDR2 SVGAGI. Trimming stripped 5 bases from V and 9 bases from J, with 13 bases between. CDR3 loop: CASSRRGEKAFF. In nucleotides, the CDR3 is TGTGCCAGCAGTCGGCGGGGGGAGAAAGCTTTCTTT.

This clone was detected only a few times. The V gene is TRBV7-2, the J gene TRBJ1-2; 7 bases are a match to TRBD1. The CDR3 runs 15 residues. The trim removed 4 bases at V and 7 bases at J, leaving 12 bases unmatched. From germline, CDR1 is SGHTA and CDR2 FQGNSA. The DNA of the CDR3 is TGTGCCAGCAGCTCCCCCCGGGACAGCTATTCTGGCTACACCTTC. This codes for CASSSPRDSYSGYTF.

V gene TRBV6-6 combines with J gene TRBJ1-5; 8 positions agree with TRBD1. V shed 8 bases and J 7 bases; nucleotides not matched to a gene: 7. This CDR3 contains 13 residues. The germline V gene encodes CDR1 MNHNY and CDR2 SVGAGI (reference sequence). The CDR3 sequence: CASSSAGGQPQHF. The CDR3, as DNA: TGTGCCAGCTCCTCTGCAGGGGGCCAGCCCCAGCATTTT.

This clone was picked up a small number of times. The V gene is TRBV6-5, the J gene TRBJ1-2, with TRBD1 matching over 7 bases. Germline V lookup: CDR1 MNHEY, CDR2 SVGAGI. This CDR3 is 14 amino acids long. V gave up 6 bases and J gave up 0 bases; unmatched junction bases: 4. The CDR3 protein is CASRDRATNYGYTF. The CDR3 coding sequence is TGTGCCAGCAGAGACAGGGCCACTAACTATGGCTACACCTTC.

V usage is TRBV6-5 and J usage is TRBJ1-3; D gene uncertain. Trimming pared 8 bases from V and 0 bases from J, leaving 5 bases between. CDR3 length equals 12 residues. Germline CDR1 reads MNHEY; CDR2 reads SVGAGI. Written as DNA, the CDR3 is TGTGCCAGCCGGGGCTCTGGAAACACCATATATTTT. Protein: CASRGSGNTIYF.

This chain connects TRBV10-3 to TRBJ1-6, with D tentatively TRBD1 (6 bases). The V gene's germline CDR1 is ENHRY and CDR2 SYGVKD. The CDR3 extends over 13 amino acids. Between the trimmed V and J ends, which lost 0 bases and 10 bases, there was a span of 7 bases. The CDR3 protein is CAISESRGSPLHF. CDR3 nucleotide sequence: TGTGCCATCAGTGAGTCCAGGGGCTCACCCCTCCACTTT.

The J gene is TRBJ1-1, the V gene TRBV11-2; tentatively, D is TRBD1 (6 bases). Trimming took 5 bases from V and 6 from J, leaving 10 bases between them. The V gene's germline CDR1 is SGHAT and CDR2 FQNNGV. The CDR3 has 12 residues. Here the CDR3 DNA reads TGTGCCAGCAGCCGAGGGGGTGCTGAAGCTTTCTTT. It encodes CASSRGGAEAFF.

The J gene is TRBJ2-1, the V gene TRBV6-5; 9 positions match TRBD2. The CDR3 covers 15 residues. Trimming took 5 bases from V and 1 from J; bases not matched to a gene: 3. The germline gives CDR1 MNHEY, CDR2 SVGAGI. The CDR3: CASSQSGGSYNEQFF. The CDR3, as DNA: TGTGCCAGCAGTCAAAGCGGGGGGTCCTACAATGAGCAGTTCTTC.